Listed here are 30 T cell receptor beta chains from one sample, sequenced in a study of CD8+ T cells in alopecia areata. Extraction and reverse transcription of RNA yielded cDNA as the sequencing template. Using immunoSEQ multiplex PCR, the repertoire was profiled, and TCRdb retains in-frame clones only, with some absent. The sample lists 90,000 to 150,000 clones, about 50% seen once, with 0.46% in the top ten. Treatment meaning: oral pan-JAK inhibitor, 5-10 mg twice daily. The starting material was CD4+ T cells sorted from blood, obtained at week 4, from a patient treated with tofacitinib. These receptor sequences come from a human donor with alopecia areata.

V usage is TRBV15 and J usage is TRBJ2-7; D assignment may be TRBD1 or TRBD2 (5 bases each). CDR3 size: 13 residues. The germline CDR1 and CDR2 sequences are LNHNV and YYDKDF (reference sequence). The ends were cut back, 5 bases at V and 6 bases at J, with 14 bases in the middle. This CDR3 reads CATSSRWGIEQYF. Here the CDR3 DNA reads TGTGCCACCAGCTCCCGATGGGGGATCGAGCAGTACTTC. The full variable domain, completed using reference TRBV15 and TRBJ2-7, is DAMVIQNPRYQVTQFGKPVTLSCSQTLNHNVMYWYQQKSSQAPKLLFHYYDKDFNNEADTPDNFQSRRPNTSFCFLDIRSPGLGDTAMYLCATSSRWGIEQYFGPGTRLTVT.

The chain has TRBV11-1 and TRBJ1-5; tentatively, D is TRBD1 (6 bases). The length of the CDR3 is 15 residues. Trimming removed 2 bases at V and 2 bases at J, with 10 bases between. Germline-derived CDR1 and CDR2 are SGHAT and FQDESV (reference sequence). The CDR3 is CASSLSEGGNQPQHF. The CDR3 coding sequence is TGTGCCAGCAGCTTATCGGAGGGGGGCAATCAGCCCCAGCATTTT.

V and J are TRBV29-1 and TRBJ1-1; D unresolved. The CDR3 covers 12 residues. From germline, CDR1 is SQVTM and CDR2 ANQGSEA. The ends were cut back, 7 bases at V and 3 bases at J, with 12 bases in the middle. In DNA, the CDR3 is TGCAGCGCCGTAAAGGTGGACACTGAAGCTTTCTTT. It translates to CSAVKVDTEAFF.

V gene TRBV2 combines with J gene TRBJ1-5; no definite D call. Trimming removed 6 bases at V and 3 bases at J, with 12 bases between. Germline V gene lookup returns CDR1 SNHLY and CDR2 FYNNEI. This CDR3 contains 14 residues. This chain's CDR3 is CASRPGLLNQPQHF. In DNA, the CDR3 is TGTGCCAGCAGACCCGGGTTACTCAATCAGCCCCAGCATTTT.

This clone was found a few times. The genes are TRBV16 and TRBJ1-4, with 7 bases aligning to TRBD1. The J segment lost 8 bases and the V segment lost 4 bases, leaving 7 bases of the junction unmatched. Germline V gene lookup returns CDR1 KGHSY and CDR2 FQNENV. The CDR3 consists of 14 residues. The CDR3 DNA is TGTGCCAGCAGCCGCCGGACAGGCCCCGAAAAACTGTTTTTT. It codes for CASSRRTGPEKLFF.

The CDR3: CASSGSSGNTIYF. CDR3 DNA: TGTGCCAGCAGTGGAAGCTCTGGAAACACCATATATTTT. V is TRBV28 and J is TRBJ1-3; D not resolved. V was shortened by 5 bases and J by 0 bases, with 5 bases between the two germline ends. Germline CDR1 reads MDHEN; CDR2 reads SYDVKM. The CDR3 has 13 residues.

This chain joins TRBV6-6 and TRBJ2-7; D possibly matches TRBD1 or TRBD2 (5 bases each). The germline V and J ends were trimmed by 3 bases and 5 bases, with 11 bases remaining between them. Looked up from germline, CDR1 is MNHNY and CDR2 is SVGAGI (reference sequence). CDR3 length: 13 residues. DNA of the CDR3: TGTGCCAGCAGTTATCTGGGACCCGACGAGCAGTACTTC. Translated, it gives CASSYLGPDEQYF.

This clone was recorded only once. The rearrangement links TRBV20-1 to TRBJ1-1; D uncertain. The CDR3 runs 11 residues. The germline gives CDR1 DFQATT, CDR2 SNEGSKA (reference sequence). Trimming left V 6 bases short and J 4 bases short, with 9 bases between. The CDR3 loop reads CSAERSTEAFF. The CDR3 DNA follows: TGCAGTGCGGAGAGGAGCACTGAAGCTTTCTTT.

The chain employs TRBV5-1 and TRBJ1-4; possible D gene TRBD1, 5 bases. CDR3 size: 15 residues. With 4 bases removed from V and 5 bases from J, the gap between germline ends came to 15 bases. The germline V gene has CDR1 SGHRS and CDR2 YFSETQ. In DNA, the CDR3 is TGCGCCAGCAGCCGGATATCCGGGGGGAATGAAAAACTGTTTTTT. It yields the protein CASSRISGGNEKLFF.

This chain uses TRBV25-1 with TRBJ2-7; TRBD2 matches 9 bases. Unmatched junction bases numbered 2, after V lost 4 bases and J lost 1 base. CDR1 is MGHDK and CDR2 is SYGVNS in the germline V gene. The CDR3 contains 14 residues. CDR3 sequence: CASSATSGSYEQYF. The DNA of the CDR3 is TGTGCCAGCAGTGCGACTAGCGGATCCTACGAGCAGTACTTC.

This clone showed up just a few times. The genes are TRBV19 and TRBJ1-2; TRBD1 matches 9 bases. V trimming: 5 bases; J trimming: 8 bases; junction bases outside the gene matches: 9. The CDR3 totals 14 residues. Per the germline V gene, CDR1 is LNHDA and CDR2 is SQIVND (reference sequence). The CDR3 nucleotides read TGTGCCAGTAGTGACAATCGACAGGGGGGCGGCTACACCTTC. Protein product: CASSDNRQGGGYTF.

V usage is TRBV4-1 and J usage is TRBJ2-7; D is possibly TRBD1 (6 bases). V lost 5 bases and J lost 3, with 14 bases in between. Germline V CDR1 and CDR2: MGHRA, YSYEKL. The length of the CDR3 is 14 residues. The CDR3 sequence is CASSTNTQGYEQYF. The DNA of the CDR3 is TGCGCCAGCAGCACTAATACACAGGGCTACGAGCAGTACTTC.

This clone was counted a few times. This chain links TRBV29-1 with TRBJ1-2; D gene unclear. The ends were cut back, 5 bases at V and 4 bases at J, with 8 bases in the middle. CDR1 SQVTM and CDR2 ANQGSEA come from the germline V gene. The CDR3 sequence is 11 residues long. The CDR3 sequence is CSVFTTYGYTF. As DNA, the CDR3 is TGCAGCGTTTTTACGACCTATGGCTACACCTTC. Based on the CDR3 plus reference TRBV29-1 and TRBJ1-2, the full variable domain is SAVISQKPSRDICQRGTSLTIQCQVDSQVTMMFWYRQQPGQSLTLIATANQGSEATYESGFVIDKFPISRPNLTFSTLTVSNMSPEDSSIYLCSVFTTYGYTFGSGTRLTVV.

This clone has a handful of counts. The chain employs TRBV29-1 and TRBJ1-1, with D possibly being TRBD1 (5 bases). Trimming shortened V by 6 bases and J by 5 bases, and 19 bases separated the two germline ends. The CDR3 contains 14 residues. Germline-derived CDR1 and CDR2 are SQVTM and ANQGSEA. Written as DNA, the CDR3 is TGCAGCGTACACCCCCACGCAGGGAGGACTGAAGCTTTCTTT. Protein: CSVHPHAGRTEAFF.

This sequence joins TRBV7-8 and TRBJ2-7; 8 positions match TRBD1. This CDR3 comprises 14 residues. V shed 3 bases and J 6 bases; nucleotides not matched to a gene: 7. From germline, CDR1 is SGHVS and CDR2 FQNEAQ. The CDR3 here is CASSLTGVVGEQYF. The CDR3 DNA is TGTGCCAGCAGCTTGACAGGGGTGGTTGGCGAGCAGTACTTC.

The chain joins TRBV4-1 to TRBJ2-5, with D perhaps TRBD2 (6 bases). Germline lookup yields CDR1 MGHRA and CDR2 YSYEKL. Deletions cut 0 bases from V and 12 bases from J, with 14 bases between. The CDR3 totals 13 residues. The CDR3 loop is CASSQEVRGTKYF. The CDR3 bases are TGCGCCAGCAGCCAAGAAGTTCGGGGGACGAAGTACTTC.

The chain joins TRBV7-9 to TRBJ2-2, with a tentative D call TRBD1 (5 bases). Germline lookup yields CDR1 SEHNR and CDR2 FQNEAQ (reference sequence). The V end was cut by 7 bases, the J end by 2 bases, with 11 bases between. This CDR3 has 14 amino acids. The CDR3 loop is CASKTTDNTGELFF. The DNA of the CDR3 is TGTGCCAGCAAAACGACAGATAACACCGGGGAGCTGTTTTTT. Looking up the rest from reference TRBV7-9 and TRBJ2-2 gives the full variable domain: DTGVSQNPRHKITKRGQNVTFRCDPISEHNRLYWYRQTLGQGPEFLTYFQNEAQLEKSRLLSDRFSAERPKGSFSTLEIQRTEQGDSAMYLCASKTTDNTGELFFGEGSRLTVL.

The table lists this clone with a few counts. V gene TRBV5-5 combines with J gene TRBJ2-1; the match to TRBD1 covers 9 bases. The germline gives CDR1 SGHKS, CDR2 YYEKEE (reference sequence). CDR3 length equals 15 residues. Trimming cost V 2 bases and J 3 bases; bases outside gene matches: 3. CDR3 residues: CASSFRQGGYNEQFF. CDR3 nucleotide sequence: TGTGCCAGCAGCTTCCGACAGGGGGGCTACAATGAGCAGTTCTTC.

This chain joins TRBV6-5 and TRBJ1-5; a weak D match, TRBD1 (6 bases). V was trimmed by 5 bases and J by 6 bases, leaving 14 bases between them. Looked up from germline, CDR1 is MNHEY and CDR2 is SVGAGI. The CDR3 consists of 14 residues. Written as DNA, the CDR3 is TGTGCCAGCAGTACCTCAGGGGCGGGTCAGCCCCAGCATTTT. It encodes CASSTSGAGQPQHF.

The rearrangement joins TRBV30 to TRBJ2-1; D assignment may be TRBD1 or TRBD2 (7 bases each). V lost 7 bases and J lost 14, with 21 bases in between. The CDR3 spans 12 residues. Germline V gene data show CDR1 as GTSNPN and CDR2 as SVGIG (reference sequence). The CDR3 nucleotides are TGTGCCTCGGAGACTAGCACCAGGGGGGAGTTCTTC. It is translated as CASETSTRGEFF.

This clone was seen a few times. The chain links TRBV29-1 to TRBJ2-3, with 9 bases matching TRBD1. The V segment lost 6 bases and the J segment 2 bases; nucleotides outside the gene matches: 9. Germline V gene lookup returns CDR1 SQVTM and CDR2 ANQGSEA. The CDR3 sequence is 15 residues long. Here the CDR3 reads CSVHTGTGNTDTQYF. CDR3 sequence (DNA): TGCAGCGTCCACACCGGGACAGGGAACACAGATACGCAGTATTTT.

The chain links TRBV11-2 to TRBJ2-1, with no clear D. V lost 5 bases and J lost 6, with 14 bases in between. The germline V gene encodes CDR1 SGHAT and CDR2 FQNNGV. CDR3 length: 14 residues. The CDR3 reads CASSPTSRINEQFF. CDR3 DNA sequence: TGTGCCAGCAGCCCCACAAGTCGTATCAATGAGCAGTTCTTC.

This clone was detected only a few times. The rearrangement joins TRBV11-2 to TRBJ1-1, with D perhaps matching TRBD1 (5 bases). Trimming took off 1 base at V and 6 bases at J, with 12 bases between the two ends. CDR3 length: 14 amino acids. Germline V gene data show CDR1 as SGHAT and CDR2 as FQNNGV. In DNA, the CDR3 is TGTGCCAGCAGCTTAGCGTCGGGGGTTTCTGAAGCTTTCTTT. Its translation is CASSLASGVSEAFF.

In nucleotides, the CDR3 is TGCAGCGGGGCTAAGGGTTTTGGGTACGAGCAGTACTTC. It encodes CSGAKGFGYEQYF. This rearrangement joins TRBV29-1 to TRBJ2-7; D is undetermined. This CDR3 is built from 13 residues. Germline CDR1 SQVTM, CDR2 ANQGSEA. V gave up 7 bases and J gave up 4 bases, with 17 bases separating them.

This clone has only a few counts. CDR3 sequence: CASSQDRLTEAFF. CDR3 bases: TGTGCCAGCAGCCAAGACAGGCTCACTGAAGCTTTCTTT. This chain uses TRBV5-4 with TRBJ1-1; D possibly corresponds to TRBD1 (6 bases). The CDR3 runs 13 residues. Germline-derived CDR1 and CDR2 are SGHNT and YYREEE (reference sequence). The V end lost 4 bases, the J end lost 4 bases, and 11 bases lay between the germline ends.

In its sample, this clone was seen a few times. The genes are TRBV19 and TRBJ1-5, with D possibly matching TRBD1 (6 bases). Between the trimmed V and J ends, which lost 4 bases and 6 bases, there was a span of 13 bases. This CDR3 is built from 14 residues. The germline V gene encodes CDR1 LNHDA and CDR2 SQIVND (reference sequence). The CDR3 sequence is CASSTPQGSQPQHF. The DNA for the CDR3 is TGTGCCAGTAGTACCCCGCAGGGGAGTCAGCCCCAGCATTTT. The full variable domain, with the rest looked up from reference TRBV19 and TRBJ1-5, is DGGITQSPKYLFRKEGQNVTLSCEQNLNHDAMYWYRQDPGQGLRLIYYSQIVNDFQKGDIAEGYSVSREKKESFPLTVTSAQKNPTAFYLCASSTPQGSQPQHFGDGTRLSIL.

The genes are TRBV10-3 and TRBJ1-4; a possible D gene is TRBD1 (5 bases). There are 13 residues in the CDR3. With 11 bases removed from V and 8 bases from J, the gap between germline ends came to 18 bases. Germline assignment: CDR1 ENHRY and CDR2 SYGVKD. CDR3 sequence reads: CAVAGRAAEKLFF. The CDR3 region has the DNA TGTGCCGTAGCAGGGCGGGCAGCCGAAAAACTGTTTTTT.

This chain's CDR3 is CASRGLGTEAFF. The DNA for the CDR3 is TGTGCCAGCAGGGGGCTCGGGACTGAAGCTTTCTTT. The chain combines TRBV6-5 with TRBJ1-1; TRBD1 might be the D (5 bases). Looked up from germline, CDR1 is MNHEY and CDR2 is SVGAGI. Trimming took off 6 bases at V and 5 bases at J, with 10 bases between the two ends. The CDR3 extends over 12 amino acids.

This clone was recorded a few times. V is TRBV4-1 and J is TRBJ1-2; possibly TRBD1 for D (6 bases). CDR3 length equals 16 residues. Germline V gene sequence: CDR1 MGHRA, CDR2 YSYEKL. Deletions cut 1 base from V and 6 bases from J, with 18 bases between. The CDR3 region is CASSQVVAQGGNGYTF. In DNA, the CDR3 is TGCGCCAGCAGCCAAGTCGTAGCACAGGGAGGGAATGGCTACACCTTC.

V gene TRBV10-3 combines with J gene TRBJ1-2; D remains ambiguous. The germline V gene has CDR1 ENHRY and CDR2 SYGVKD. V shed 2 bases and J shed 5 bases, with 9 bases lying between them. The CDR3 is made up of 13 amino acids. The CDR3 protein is CAISEALGYGYTF. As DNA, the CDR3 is TGTGCCATCAGTGAGGCTTTGGGTTATGGCTACACCTTC.